The 26 T cell receptor beta chains below all came from one sample that was sequenced in a study of molecular identifiers for immune sequencing clone quantification. TCRdb re-called the PCR reads through MiXCR, storing one row per CDR3 protein. The repertoire holds some 100,000 distinct CDR3 sequences, with 36% as singletons. The sample taken for sequencing was naive CD8+ T cells from blood, with Jurkat cell RNA spiked in. Subset described: FACS-sorted CD8+CD4-CCR7+CD45RA+ naive T cells. The receptors here all came from a human donor in good health. Some libraries in this study had Jurkat cell RNA spiked in.

In DNA, the CDR3 is TGCGCCAGCAGCCAACTATCGAATGAGCAGTTCTTC. Amino acids: CASSQLSNEQFF. The rearrangement links TRBV4-1 to TRBJ2-1; no firm D call. Trimming removed 2 bases at V and 7 bases at J, with 6 bases between. This CDR3 is built from 12 residues. Germline V gene sequence: CDR1 MGHRA, CDR2 YSYEKL.

This clonotype showed up many times. The rearrangement joins TRBV7-2 to TRBJ2-1; 11 nucleotides align to TRBD2. This CDR3 contains 16 residues. J gave up 7 bases and V 5 bases, and 10 bases lay outside the gene matches. Germline values: CDR1 SGHTA, CDR2 FQGNSA. Here the CDR3 DNA reads TGTGCCAGCAGCCCTACTAGCGGGAGAGATTGGAATGAGCAGTTCTTC. It encodes CASSPTSGRDWNEQFF.

Ten or more counts support this clonotype. The V and J genes are TRBV5-1 and TRBJ2-3; no firm D call. CDR1 SGHRS and CDR2 YFSETQ come from the germline V gene. This CDR3 comprises 18 residues. The V and J ends lost 4 bases and 1 base respectively, with 22 bases between them. This CDR3 is CASSPLPYDPRGTDTQYF. DNA of the CDR3: TGCGCCAGCAGCCCCTTACCCTATGACCCACGAGGCACAGATACGCAGTATTTT.

With regard to this clonotype: One end of the junction fails to match germline, which may point to a read error. The J gene is TRBJ1-5, the V gene TRBV7-8; D is undetermined. The CDR3 runs to 14 residues. Germline assignment: CDR1 SGHVS and CDR2 FQNEAQ. The CDR3 sequence: CASSFAAVAQPQQF. CDR3 DNA: TGTGCCAGCAGCTTCGCGGCGGTGGCCCAGCCCCAGCAATTT.

This clonotype was observed many times. This chain uses TRBV25-1 with TRBJ2-2; D unresolved. V was clipped by 7 bases and J by 7 bases, with 7 bases between them. The CDR3 extends over 11 amino acids. Germline V CDR1 and CDR2: MGHDK, SYGVNS. The CDR3, as DNA: TGTGCCAGCAAAGAGCTCGGGGAGCTGTTTTTT. It specifies CASKELGELFF. Together with reference TRBV25-1 and TRBJ2-2, the CDR3 gives the full variable domain: EADIYQTPRYLVIGTGKKITLECSQTMGHDKMYWYQQDPGMELHLIHYSYGVNSTEKGDLSSESTVSRIRTEHFPLTLESARPSHTSQYLCASKELGELFFGEGSRLTVL.

Ten or more counts support this clonotype. The CDR3 is CASSFVYAGANVLTF. DNA of the CDR3: TGTGCCAGCAGTTTCGTGTACGCTGGGGCCAACGTCCTGACTTTC. The chain combines TRBV28 with TRBJ2-6, with D unclear. The CDR3 runs to 15 residues. V was trimmed by 3 bases and J by 2 bases, leaving 8 bases between them. Looked up from germline, CDR1 is MDHEN and CDR2 is SYDVKM.

At least ten counts were recorded for this clonotype. This sequence joins TRBV12-3 or TRBV12-4 and TRBJ2-5; 7 nucleotides align to TRBD1. After removal of 3 bases from V and 12 bases from J, the junction contained 13 bases not matched to a gene. This CDR3 has 14 amino acids. The CDR3 region has the DNA TGTGCCAGCAGTTTCGGGACAGCCACGGACCTCAAGTACTTC. As protein: CASSFGTATDLKYF.

This clonotype was seen ten or more times. This rearrangement joins TRBV4-3 to TRBJ2-5, with a weak D call TRBD2 (5 bases). The germline V and J ends were trimmed by 1 base and 7 bases, with 19 bases remaining between them. The length of the CDR3 is 16 residues. CDR1 and CDR2 (germline): LGHNA, YSLEER. In DNA, the CDR3 is TGCGCCAGCAGCCAAGGAGTTAGCGTTACATCGCGGACCCAGTACTTC. Protein product: CASSQGVSVTSRTQYF.

This clonotype was observed a few times. This rearrangement joins TRBV19 to TRBJ2-2, with TRBD2 as a possible D gene (5 bases). Germline V lookup: CDR1 LNHDA, CDR2 SQIVND (reference sequence). V lost 3 bases and J 6 bases, leaving 8 bases between the germline ends. The CDR3 loop spans 13 amino acids. The CDR3 region is CASSISGSGELFF. CDR3 DNA: TGTGCCAGTAGTATCTCGGGGTCCGGGGAGCTGTTTTTT.

This clonotype was detected many times. The chain couples TRBV19 to TRBJ2-2; no reliable D call. Germline V lookup: CDR1 LNHDA, CDR2 SQIVND (reference sequence). This CDR3 contains 13 residues. V was trimmed by 3 bases and J by 1 base, leaving 3 bases between them. CDR3: CASSMENTGELFF. CDR3 nucleotides: TGTGCCAGTAGTATGGAGAACACCGGGGAGCTGTTTTTT.

A note on this clonotype: Possible read error: a much larger clone is one base away. The chain combines TRBV5-1 with TRBJ2-7; perhaps D is TRBD1 or TRBD2 (6 bases each). Germline values: CDR1 SGHRS, CDR2 YFSETQ. The CDR3 loop spans 15 amino acids. Here the CDR3 reads CASSLDQGTLYERYF. CDR3 nucleotide sequence: TGCGCCAGCAGCTTGGATCAGGGGACTTTATACGAGCGGTACTTC.

This clonotype was seen ten or more times. The chain combines TRBV6-5 with TRBJ2-6; no clear D. From germline, CDR1 is MNHEY and CDR2 SVGAGI. Trimming stripped 5 bases from V and 2 bases from J, with 1 base between. The CDR3 is made up of 12 amino acids. Written as DNA, the CDR3 is TGTGCCAGCAGTCCTGGGGCCAACGTCCTGACTTTC. Amino acids: CASSPGANVLTF.

This clonotype was observed a few times. The V call is TRBV5-4, the J call TRBJ2-7; TRBD2 matches at 9 bases. This CDR3 is built from 15 residues. CDR1 and CDR2 from the germline V gene are SGHNT and YYREEE (reference sequence). Losses at the gene ends were 2 bases for V and 3 bases for J; bases not matched to a gene: 6. The CDR3 loop is CASSFPASGDYEQYF. The CDR3, as DNA: TGTGCCAGCAGCTTTCCGGCTAGCGGGGACTACGAGCAGTACTTC.

In the case of this clonotype: This may stem from a read error, because a much larger clone lies one nucleotide away. The chain links TRBV28 to TRBJ1-1; D is uncertain. This CDR3 has 13 residues. The V gene's germline CDR1 is MDHEN and CDR2 SYDVKM. As DNA, the CDR3 is TGTGCCAGCAGTTTACGGGTGAGGACTGAAGCTATCTTT. Protein product: CASSLRVRTEAIF.

The chain has TRBV2 and TRBJ2-7, with D perhaps matching TRBD1 (6 bases). Per the germline V gene, CDR1 is SNHLY and CDR2 is FYNNEI. CDR3 length: 15 amino acids. V dropped 7 bases and J dropped 0 bases, with 16 bases sitting between them. The CDR3 sequence: CASISDSMLSYEQYF. Written as DNA, the CDR3 is TGTGCCAGCATCTCGGACAGTATGCTCTCCTACGAGCAGTACTTC.

This clonotype was seen more than once but under ten times. The rearrangement joins TRBV7-2 to TRBJ2-1, with D unresolved. Germline assignment: CDR1 SGHTA and CDR2 FQGNSA. The length of the CDR3 is 15 residues. The V and J ends lost 3 bases and 1 base respectively, with 10 bases between them. CDR3 sequence (DNA): TGTGCCAGCAGCTTCTGGGGAAATTCCTACAATGAGCAGTTCTTC. Translation gives CASSFWGNSYNEQFF.

This chain uses TRBV28 with TRBJ2-7, with 12 bases lining up with TRBD2. V dropped 4 bases and J dropped 3; count of bases not matched to a gene: 7. Germline V gene data show CDR1 as MDHEN and CDR2 as SYDVKM. CDR3 length: 16 residues. For the CDR3, the DNA is TGTGCCAGCAGTTATCCCCGACTAGCGGGAGTCTACGAGCAGTACTTC. Encoded protein: CASSYPRLAGVYEQYF. The full variable domain, with the rest looked up from reference TRBV28 and TRBJ2-7, is DVKVTQSSRYLVKRTGEKVFLECVQDMDHENMFWYRQDPGLGLRLIYFSYDVKMKEKGDIPEGYSVSREKKERFSLILESASTNQTSMYLCASSYPRLAGVYEQYFGPGTRLTVT.

With regard to this clonotype: One end of the junction does not line up with germline, which may come from a read error. This chain links TRBV7-8 with TRBJ2-5; D uncertain. This CDR3 contains 12 residues. Looked up from germline, CDR1 is SGHVS and CDR2 is FQNEAQ. The CDR3 loop is CASSLPQEPQYF. The CDR3 region has the DNA TGTGCCAGCTCACTTCCGCAAGAGCCCCAGTACTTC.

The chain combines TRBV19 with TRBJ2-7; 10 bases line up with TRBD1. Unmatched junction bases numbered 3, after V lost 4 bases and J lost 3 bases. Germline lookup yields CDR1 LNHDA and CDR2 SQIVND (reference sequence). There are 14 residues in the CDR3. The CDR3 reads CASSSDRGHYEQYF. DNA for the CDR3: TGTGCCAGTAGTAGCGACAGGGGGCACTACGAGCAGTACTTC.

The V gene is TRBV11-2, the J gene TRBJ2-3; D gene unclear. Trimming removed 1 base at V and 2 bases at J, with 13 bases between. The CDR3 totals 16 residues. In germline, CDR1 is SGHAT, CDR2 FQNNGV. In DNA, the CDR3 is TGTGCCAGCAGCTTAGCGGGTTGGGGTCCCACAGATACGCAGTATTTT. Translation: CASSLAGWGPTDTQYF. Filled out from reference TRBV11-2 and TRBJ2-3, the complete variable domain reads EAGVAQSPRYKIIEKRQSVAFWCNPISGHATLYWYQQILGQGPKLLIQFQNNGVVDDSQLPKDRFSAERLKGVDSTLKIQPAKLEDSAVYLCASSLAGWGPTDTQYFGPGTRLTVL.

This clonotype has ten or more counts. This chain connects TRBV29-1 to TRBJ2-7; 8 nucleotides align to TRBD2. The CDR3 consists of 12 residues. Germline V lookup: CDR1 SQVTM, CDR2 ANQGSEA. J lost 2 bases, V lost 6 bases, and 3 bases had no gene match. The CDR3 nucleotides read TGCAGCGTCATAGCGGGACCCTACGAGCAGTACTTC. Translated: CSVIAGPYEQYF.

A few counts support this clonotype. This sequence joins TRBV27 and TRBJ1-6, with 8 bases fitting TRBD1. The V gene's germline CDR1 is MNHEY and CDR2 SMNVEV (reference sequence). Losses at the gene ends were 3 bases for V and 7 bases for J; bases not matched to a gene: 14. The CDR3 extends over 18 amino acids. CDR3: CASSFLMDREDGNSPLHF. The DNA of the CDR3 is TGTGCCAGCAGTTTCCTCATGGACAGGGAGGATGGGAATTCACCCCTCCACTTT.

In regard to this clonotype: A much larger clone lies a single base off, so this may be a read error. V is TRBV20-1 and J is TRBJ1-5; possible D gene TRBD1, 5 bases. Germline CDR1 and CDR2: DFQATT and SNEGSKA (reference sequence). CDR3 length: 15 amino acids. In nucleotides, the CDR3 is TGCAGTGCTAGAGATCTAGGGGTTAGCGATCAGCCCCAGCATTTT. Translated, it gives CSARDLGVSDQPQHF.

This chain connects TRBV13 to TRBJ2-3; D is possibly TRBD2 (6 bases). V dropped 4 bases and J dropped 0 bases, with 11 bases sitting between them. Germline-derived CDR1 and CDR2 are PRHDT and FYEKMQ (reference sequence). There are 15 residues in the CDR3. CDR3 residues: CASSSRLGSTDTQYF. The CDR3 bases are TGTGCCAGCAGCTCGAGACTAGGGAGCACAGATACGCAGTATTTT.

With regard to this clonotype: One junction end does not reproduce the germline sequence, and a read error may be involved. The chain carries TRBV6-5 and TRBJ2-5, with D perhaps matching TRBD1 (5 bases). The CDR3 has 14 amino acids. The germline V gene has CDR1 MNHEY and CDR2 SVGAGI. DNA for the CDR3: TGTGCCTGCAGTTATACAGGTCGGGAAGAGACCCAGTACTTC. Its translation is CACSYTGREETQYF.

The table lists this clonotype with a few counts. The chain combines TRBV6-2 or TRBV6-3 with TRBJ2-3; D is possibly TRBD2 (6 bases). The V and J ends lost 6 bases and 0 bases respectively, with 10 bases between them. Germline lookup yields CDR1 MNHEY and CDR2 SVGEGT. This CDR3 is built from 14 residues. CDR3: CASRDGTSTDTQYF. For the CDR3, the DNA is TGTGCCAGCAGGGATGGGACTAGCACAGATACGCAGTATTTT.